This T cell receptor beta chain comes out of a study of OX40 agonist ivuxolimab in advanced cancers. About the research overall: One hepatocellular carcinoma and a couple of cutaneous melanoma patients partially responded.

CDR1 and CDR2 from the germline V gene are MDHEN and SYDVKM. V lost 6 bases, J lost 6 bases, and 15 bases lay in between. This CDR3 has 15 residues. Study-level points and caveats: The mean number of expanded clones was higher in CD8+ T cells than in CD4+.

Concerning this clone itself: Its antigen is undetermined.

TCRdb's copy holds only in-frame clones and misses some; the assay was immunoSEQ multiplex PCR. This table holds tens of thousands of clones, around four fifths found once. The chain employs TRBV28 and TRBJ1-6; tentatively, D is TRBD1 (6 bases). This TCR derives from an adult with an advanced solid tumor such as melanoma, head and neck, liver or kidney cancer. Sequenced here: CD4+ or CD8+ T cells sorted from blood, sampled in a trial of the OX40 agonist ivuxolimab. The chain's CDR3 is CASSSLGRGNSPLHF. In DNA, the CDR3 is TGTGCCAGCAGCAGTTTGGGCAGGGGTAATTCACCCCTCCACTTT.